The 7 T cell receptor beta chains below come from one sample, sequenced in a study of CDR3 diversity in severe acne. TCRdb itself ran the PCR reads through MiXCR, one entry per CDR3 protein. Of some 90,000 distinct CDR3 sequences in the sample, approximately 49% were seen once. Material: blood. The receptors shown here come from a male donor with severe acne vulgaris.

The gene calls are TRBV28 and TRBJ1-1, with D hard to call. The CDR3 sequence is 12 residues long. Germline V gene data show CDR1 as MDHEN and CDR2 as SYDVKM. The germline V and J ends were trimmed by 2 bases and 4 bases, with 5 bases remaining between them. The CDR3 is CASSLAGTEAFF. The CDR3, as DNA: TGTGCCAGCAGTTTAGCTGGCACTGAAGCTTTCTTT.

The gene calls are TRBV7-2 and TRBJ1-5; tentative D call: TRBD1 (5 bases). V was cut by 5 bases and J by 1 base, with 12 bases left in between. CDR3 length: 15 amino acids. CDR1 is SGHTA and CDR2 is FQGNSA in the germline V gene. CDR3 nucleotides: TGTGCCAGCAGCCCGGGACGGGGAAGCAATCAGCCCCAGCATTTT. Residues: CASSPGRGSNQPQHF.

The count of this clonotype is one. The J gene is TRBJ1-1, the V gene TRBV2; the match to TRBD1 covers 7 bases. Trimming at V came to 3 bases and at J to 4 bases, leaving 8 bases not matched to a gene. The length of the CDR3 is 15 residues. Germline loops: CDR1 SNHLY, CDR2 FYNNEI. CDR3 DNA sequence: TGTGCCAGCAGTGAGGGGAAACAGGGGATCACTGAAGCTTTCTTT. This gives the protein CASSEGKQGITEAFF.

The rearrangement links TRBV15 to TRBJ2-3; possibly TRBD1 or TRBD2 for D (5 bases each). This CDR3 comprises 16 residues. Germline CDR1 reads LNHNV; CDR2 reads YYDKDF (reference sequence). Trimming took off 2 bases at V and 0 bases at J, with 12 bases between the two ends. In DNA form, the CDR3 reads TGTGCCACCAGCAGATACCGGGACGGGAGCACAGATACGCAGTATTTT. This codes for CATSRYRDGSTDTQYF. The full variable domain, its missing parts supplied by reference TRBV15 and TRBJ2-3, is DAMVIQNPRYQVTQFGKPVTLSCSQTLNHNVMYWYQQKSSQAPKLLFHYYDKDFNNEADTPDNFQSRRPNTSFCFLDIRSPGLGDTAMYLCATSRYRDGSTDTQYFGPGTRLTVL.

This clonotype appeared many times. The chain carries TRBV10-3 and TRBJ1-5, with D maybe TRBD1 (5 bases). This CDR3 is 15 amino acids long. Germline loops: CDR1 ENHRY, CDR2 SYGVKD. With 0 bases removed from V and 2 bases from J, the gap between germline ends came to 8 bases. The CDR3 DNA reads TGTGCCATCAGTGAGTCGCGGGGGGGCAATCAGCCCCAGCATTTT. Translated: CAISESRGGNQPQHF.

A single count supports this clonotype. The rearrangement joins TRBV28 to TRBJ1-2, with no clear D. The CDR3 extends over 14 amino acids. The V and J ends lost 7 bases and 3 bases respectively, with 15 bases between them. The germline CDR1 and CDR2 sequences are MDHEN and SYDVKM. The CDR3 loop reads CASKTLSGDYGYTF. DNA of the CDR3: TGTGCCAGCAAAACTCTCTCTGGGGACTATGGCTACACCTTC.

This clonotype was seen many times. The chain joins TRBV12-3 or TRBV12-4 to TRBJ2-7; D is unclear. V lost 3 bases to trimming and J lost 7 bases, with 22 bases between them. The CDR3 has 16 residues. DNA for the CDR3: TGTGCCAGCAGTTTTAGCAGCCGGGTCGCATCCCTTGAGCAGTACTTC. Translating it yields CASSFSSRVASLEQYF.